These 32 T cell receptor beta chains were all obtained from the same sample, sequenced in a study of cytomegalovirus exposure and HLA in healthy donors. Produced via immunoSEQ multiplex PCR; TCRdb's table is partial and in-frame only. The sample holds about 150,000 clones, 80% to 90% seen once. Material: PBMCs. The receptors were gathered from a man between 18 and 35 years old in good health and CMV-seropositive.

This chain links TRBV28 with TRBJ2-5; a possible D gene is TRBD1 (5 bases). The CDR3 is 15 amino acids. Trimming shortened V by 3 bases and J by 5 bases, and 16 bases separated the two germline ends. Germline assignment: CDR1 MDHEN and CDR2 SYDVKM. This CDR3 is CASSFMGWAGETQYF. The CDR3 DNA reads TGTGCCAGCAGTTTCATGGGCTGGGCAGGGGAGACCCAGTACTTC.

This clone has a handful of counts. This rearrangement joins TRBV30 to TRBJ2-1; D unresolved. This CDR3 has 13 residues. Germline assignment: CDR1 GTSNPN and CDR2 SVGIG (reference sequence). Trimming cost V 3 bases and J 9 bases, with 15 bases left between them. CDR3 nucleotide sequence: TGTGCCTGGAGGGCGGCCGTTGGAGTTGAGCAGTTCTTC. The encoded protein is CAWRAAVGVEQFF.

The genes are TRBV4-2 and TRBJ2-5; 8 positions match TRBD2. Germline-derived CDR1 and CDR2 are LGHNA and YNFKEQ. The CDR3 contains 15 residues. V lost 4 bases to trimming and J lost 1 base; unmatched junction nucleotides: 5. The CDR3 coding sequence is TGTGCCAGCAGCCCCCCCGGGGGGGGCCAAGAGACCCAGTACTTC. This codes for CASSPPGGGQETQYF.

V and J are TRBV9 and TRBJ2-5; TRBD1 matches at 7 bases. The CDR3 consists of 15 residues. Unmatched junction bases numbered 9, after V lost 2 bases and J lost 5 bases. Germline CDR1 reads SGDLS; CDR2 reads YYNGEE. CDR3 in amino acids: CASSVQTGARETQYF. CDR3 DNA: TGTGCCAGCAGCGTCCAAACAGGGGCGCGGGAGACCCAGTACTTC.

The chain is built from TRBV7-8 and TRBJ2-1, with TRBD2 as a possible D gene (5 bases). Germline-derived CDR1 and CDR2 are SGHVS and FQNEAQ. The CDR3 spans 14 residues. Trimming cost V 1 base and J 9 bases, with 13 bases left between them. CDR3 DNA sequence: TGTGCCAGCAGCTTAGTTGGTAGCCGGGGTGAGCAGTTCTTC. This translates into CASSLVGSRGEQFF.

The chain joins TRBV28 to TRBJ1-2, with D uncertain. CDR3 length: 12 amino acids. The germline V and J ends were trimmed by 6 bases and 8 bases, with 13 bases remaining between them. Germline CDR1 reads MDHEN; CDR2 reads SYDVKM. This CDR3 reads CASSSTHGGYTF. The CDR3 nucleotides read TGTGCCAGCAGCAGCACTCACGGGGGCTACACCTTC.

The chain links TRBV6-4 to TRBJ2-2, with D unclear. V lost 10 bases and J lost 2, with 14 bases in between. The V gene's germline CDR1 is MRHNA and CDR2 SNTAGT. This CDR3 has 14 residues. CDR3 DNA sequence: TGTGCCACTAGACCCCAACCTAACACCGGGGAGCTGTTTTTT. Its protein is CATRPQPNTGELFF.

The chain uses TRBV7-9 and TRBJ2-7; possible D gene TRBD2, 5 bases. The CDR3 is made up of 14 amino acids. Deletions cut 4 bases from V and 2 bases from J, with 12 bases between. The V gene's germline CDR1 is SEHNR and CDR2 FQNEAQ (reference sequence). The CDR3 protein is CASSSTTTAYEQYF. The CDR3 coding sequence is TGTGCCAGCAGCTCGACTACCACCGCCTACGAGCAGTACTTC.

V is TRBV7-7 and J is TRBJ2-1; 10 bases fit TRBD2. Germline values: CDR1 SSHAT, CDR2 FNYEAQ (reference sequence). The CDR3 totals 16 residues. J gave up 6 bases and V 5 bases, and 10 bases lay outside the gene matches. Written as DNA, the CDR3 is TGTGCCAGCAGCAAAGGACTAGCGGTGGGGGGCAATGAGCAGTTCTTC. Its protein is CASSKGLAVGGNEQFF.

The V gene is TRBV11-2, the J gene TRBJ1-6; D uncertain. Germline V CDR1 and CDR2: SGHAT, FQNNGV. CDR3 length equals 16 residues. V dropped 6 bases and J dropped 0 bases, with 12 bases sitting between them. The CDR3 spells CASSSARSSYNSPLHF. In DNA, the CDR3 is TGTGCCAGCAGTTCCGCCCGGAGCTCCTATAATTCACCCCTCCACTTT.

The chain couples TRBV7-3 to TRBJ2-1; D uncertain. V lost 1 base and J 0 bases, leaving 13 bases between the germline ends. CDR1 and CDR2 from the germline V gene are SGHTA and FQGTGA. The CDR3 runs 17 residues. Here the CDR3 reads CASSLSPGPSSYNEQFF. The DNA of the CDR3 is TGTGCCAGCAGCTTAAGTCCTGGGCCGAGCTCCTACAATGAGCAGTTCTTC.

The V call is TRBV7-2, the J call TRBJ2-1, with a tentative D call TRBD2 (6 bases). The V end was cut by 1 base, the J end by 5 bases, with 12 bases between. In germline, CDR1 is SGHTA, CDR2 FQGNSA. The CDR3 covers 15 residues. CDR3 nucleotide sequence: TGTGCCAGCAGCTTAGGGGGCGGGGCCCACAATGAGCAGTTCTTC. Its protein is CASSLGGGAHNEQFF.

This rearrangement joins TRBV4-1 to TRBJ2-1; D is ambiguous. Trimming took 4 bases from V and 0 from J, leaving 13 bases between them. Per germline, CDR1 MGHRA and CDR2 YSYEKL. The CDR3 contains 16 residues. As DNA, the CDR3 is TGCGCCAGCAGCCCACTGGGCCCAAGCTCCTACAATGAGCAGTTCTTC. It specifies CASSPLGPSSYNEQFF.

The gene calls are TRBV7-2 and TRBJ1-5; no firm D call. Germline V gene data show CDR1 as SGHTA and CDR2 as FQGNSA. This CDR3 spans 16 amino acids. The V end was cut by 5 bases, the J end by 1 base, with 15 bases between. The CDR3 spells CASSLSRDTSNQPQHF. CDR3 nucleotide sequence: TGTGCCAGCAGCCTAAGTCGGGATACGAGCAATCAGCCCCAGCATTTT.

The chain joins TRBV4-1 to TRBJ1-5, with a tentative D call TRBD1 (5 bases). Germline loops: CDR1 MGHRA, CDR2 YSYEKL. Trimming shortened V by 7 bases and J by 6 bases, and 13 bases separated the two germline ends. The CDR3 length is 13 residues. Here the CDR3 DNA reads TGCGCCAGCAAAGGGGAGGGTCTTCAGCCCCAGCATTTT. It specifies CASKGEGLQPQHF.

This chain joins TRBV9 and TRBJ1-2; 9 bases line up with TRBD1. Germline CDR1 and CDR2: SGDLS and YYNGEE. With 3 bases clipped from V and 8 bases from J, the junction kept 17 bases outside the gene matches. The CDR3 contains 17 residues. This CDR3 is CASSAPMIGDREDGYTF. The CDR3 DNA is TGTGCCAGCAGCGCACCCATGATCGGGGACAGGGAAGACGGCTACACCTTC. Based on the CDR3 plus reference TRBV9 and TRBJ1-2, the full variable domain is DSGVTQTPKHLITATGQRVTLRCSPRSGDLSVYWYQQSLDQGLQFLIQYYNGEERAKGNILERFSAQQFPDLHSELNLSSLELGDSALYFCASSAPMIGDREDGYTFGSGTRLTVV.

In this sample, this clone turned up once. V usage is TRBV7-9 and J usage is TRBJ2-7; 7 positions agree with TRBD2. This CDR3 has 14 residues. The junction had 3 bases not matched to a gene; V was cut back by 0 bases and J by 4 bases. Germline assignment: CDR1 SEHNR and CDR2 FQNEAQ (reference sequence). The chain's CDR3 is CASSLASGIYEQYF. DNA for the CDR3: TGTGCCAGCAGCTTAGCCAGCGGGATTTACGAGCAGTACTTC.

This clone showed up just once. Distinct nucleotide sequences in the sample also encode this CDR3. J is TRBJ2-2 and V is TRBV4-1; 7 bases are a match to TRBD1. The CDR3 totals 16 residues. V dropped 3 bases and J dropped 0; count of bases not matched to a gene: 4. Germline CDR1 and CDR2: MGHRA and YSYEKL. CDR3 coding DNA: TGCGCCAGCAGCCAGACCGGGACAGCGAACACCGGGGAGCTGTTTTTT. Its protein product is CASSQTGTANTGELFF.

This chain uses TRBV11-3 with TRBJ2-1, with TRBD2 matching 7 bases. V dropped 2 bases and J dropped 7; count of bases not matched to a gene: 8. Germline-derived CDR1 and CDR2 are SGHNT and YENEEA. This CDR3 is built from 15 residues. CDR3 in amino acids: CASSLRSGTGNEQFF. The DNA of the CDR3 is TGTGCCAGCAGCTTACGCAGCGGGACGGGGAATGAGCAGTTCTTC.

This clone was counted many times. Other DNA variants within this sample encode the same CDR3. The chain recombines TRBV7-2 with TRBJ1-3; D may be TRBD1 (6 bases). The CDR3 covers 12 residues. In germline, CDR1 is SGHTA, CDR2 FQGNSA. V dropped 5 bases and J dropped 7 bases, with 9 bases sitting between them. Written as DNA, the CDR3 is TGTGCCAGCAGCCTAACAGGGAACACCATATATTTT. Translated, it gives CASSLTGNTIYF. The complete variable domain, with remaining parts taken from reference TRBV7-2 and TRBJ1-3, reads GAGVSQSPSNKVTEKGKDVELRCDPISGHTALYWYRQSLGQGLEFLIYFQGNSAPDKSGLPSDRFSAERTGGSVSTLTIQRTQQEDSAVYLCASSLTGNTIYFGEGSWLTVV.

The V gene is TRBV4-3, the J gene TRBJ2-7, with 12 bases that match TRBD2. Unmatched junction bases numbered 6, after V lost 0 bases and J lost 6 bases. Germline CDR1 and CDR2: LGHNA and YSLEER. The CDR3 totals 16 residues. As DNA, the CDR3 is TGCGCCAGCAGCCAAGATCCAGGACTAGCGGGATCCGAGCAGTACTTC. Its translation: CASSQDPGLAGSEQYF.

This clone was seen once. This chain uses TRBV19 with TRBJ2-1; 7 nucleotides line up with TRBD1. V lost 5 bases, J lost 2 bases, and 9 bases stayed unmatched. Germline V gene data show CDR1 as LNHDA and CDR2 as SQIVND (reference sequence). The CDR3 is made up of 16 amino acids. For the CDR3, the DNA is TGTGCCAGTAGTGTTTACAGGGGCCTACCCTACAATGAGCAGTTCTTC. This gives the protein CASSVYRGLPYNEQFF.

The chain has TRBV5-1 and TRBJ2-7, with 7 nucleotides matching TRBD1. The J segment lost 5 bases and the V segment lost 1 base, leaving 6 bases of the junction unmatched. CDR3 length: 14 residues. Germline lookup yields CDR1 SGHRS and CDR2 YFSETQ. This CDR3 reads CASSLQQGIHEQYF. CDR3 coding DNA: TGCGCCAGCAGCTTGCAACAGGGGATCCACGAGCAGTACTTC.

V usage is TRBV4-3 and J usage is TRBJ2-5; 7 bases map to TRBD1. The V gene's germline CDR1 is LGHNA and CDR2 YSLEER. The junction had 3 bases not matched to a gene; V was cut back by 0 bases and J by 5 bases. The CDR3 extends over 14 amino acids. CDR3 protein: CASSQETGVETQYF. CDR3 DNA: TGCGCCAGCAGCCAAGAAACAGGGGTGGAGACCCAGTACTTC.

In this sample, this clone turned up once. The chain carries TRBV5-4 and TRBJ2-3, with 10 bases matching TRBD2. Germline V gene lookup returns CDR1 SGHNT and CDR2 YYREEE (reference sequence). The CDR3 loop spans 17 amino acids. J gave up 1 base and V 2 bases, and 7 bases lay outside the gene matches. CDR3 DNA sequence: TGTGCCAGCAGCTTTTTCTTCGGGACTAGCGGCACAGATACGCAGTATTTT. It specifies CASSFFFGTSGTDTQYF. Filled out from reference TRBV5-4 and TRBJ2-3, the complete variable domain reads ETGVTQSPTHLIKTRGQQVTLRCSSQSGHNTVSWYQQALGQGPQFIFQYYREEENGRGNFPPRFSGLQFPNYSSELNVNALELDDSALYLCASSFFFGTSGTDTQYFGPGTRLTVL.

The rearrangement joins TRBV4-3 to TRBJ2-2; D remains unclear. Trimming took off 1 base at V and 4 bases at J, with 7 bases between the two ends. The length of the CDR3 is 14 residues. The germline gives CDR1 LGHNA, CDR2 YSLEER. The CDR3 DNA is TGCGCCAGCAGCCAAGGGGCCCGCACCGGGGAGCTGTTTTTT. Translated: CASSQGARTGELFF.

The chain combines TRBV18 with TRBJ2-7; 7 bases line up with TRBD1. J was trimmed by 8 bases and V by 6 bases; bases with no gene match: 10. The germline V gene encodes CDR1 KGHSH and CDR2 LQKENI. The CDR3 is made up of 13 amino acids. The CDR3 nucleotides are TGTGCCAGCTCGCGACCCGACAGGGTCCAGCAGTACTTC. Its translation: CASSRPDRVQQYF.

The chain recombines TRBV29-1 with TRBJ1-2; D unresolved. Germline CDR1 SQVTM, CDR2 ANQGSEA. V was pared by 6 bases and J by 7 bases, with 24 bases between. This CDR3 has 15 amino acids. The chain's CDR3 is CSVYDTDLPLFGYTF. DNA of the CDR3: TGCAGCGTCTACGACACCGACCTCCCGCTGTTTGGCTACACCTTC.

The DNA of the CDR3 is TGCGCCAGCAGCTTGACTAGCGGCTTCTCCTACGAGCAGTACTTC. Protein: CASSLTSGFSYEQYF. The V and J genes are TRBV5-1 and TRBJ2-7; 8 bases are shared with TRBD2. Germline V gene data show CDR1 as SGHRS and CDR2 as YFSETQ. The CDR3 covers 15 residues. V trimming: 1 base; J trimming: 0 bases; junction bases outside the gene matches: 3.

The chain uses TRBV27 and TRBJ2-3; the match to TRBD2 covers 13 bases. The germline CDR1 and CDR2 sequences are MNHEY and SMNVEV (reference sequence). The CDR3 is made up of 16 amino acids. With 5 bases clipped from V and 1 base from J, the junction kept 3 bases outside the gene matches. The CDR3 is CASSPGTSGGTDTQYF. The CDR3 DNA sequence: TGTGCCAGCAGTCCGGGGACTAGCGGGGGCACAGATACGCAGTATTTT.

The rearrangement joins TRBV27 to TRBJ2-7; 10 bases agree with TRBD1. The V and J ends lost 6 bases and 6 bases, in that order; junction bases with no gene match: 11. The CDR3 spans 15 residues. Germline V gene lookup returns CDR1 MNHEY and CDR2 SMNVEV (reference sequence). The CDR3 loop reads CASSYLAGTGAEQYF. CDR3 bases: TGTGCCAGCAGCTACCTAGCCGGGACAGGGGCCGAGCAGTACTTC.

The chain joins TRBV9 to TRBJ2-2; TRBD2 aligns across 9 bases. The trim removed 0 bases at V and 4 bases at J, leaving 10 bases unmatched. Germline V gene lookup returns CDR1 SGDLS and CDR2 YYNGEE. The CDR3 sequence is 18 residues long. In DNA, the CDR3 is TGTGCCAGCAGCGTAGGCCACCGCGGGAGGGCCGTCACCGGGGAGCTGTTTTTT. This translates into CASSVGHRGRAVTGELFF.